What follows are 6 T cell receptor beta chains derived from one specimen sequenced in a study of blood T cell repertoires in COVID-19. Repertoires were generated with immunoSEQ multiplex PCR, while TCRdb's copy carries only in-frame clones and drops some. This sample has roughly 500,000 clones; 70% to 90% occur once, and the top ten carry roughly 8%. Input material: PBMCs or T cells enriched from blood (not recorded which). These receptors were taken from a woman aged 55-69 years who had recovered from COVID-19.

This sequence joins TRBV6-5 and TRBJ1-6; tentative D call: TRBD1 (6 bases). CDR3 length: 13 residues. CDR1 MNHEY and CDR2 SVGAGI come from the germline V gene. Trimming shortened V by 7 bases and J by 9 bases, and 13 bases separated the two germline ends. The CDR3 spells CASMGGGSSPLHF. In DNA form, the CDR3 reads TGTGCCAGCATGGGCGGGGGCAGTTCACCCCTCCACTTT.

The J gene is TRBJ2-2, the V gene TRBV4-2, with D possibly being TRBD2 (5 bases). Germline lookup yields CDR1 LGHNA and CDR2 YNFKEQ. V was shortened by 0 bases and J by 0 bases, with 11 bases between the two germline ends. The CDR3 is 17 residues long. The CDR3 protein is CASSQDGRVANTGELFF. CDR3 in DNA: TGTGCCAGCAGCCAAGATGGGAGAGTCGCGAACACCGGGGAGCTGTTTTTT.

The rearrangement links TRBV4-1 to TRBJ1-2; TRBD1 matches 12 bases. The CDR3 is 16 residues long. V lost 3 bases, J lost 1 base, and 3 bases stayed unmatched. CDR1 is MGHRA and CDR2 is YSYEKL in the germline V gene. The CDR3 region has the DNA TGCGCCAGCAGCCAGGGACAGGGGGCTTATAACTATGGCTACACCTTC. Its translation is CASSQGQGAYNYGYTF.

The sample holds one count of this clone. The J gene is TRBJ2-7, the V gene TRBV6-5, with 7 bases aligning to TRBD1. V was pared by 5 bases and J by 3 bases, with 7 bases of the junction left unmatched. The CDR3 runs to 14 residues. Germline V gene lookup returns CDR1 MNHEY and CDR2 SVGAGI. The CDR3 DNA sequence: TGTGCCAGCAGTACACAGGGGCCTGGCTACGAGCAGTACGTC. Translated, it gives CASSTQGPGYEQYV.

The V gene is TRBV5-1, the J gene TRBJ2-7; 9 bases are shared with TRBD1. Germline CDR1 and CDR2: SGHRS and YFSETQ. V was clipped by 3 bases and J by 5 bases; unmatched bases: 6. CDR3 length: 14 residues. The CDR3: CASSSGQGQNEQYV. CDR3 DNA: TGCGCCAGCAGCTCGGGACAGGGTCAGAACGAGCAGTACGTC.

The genes are TRBV2 and TRBJ1-6; 9 nucleotides agree with TRBD1. Germline CDR1 and CDR2: SNHLY and FYNNEI. J was trimmed by 5 bases and V by 6 bases; bases with no gene match: 8. CDR3 length: 16 amino acids. DNA for the CDR3: TGTGCCAGCAGATACACGGGACAGGGAGATAATTCACCCCTCCACTTT. As protein: CASRYTGQGDNSPLHF.